Listed below are T cell receptor beta chains from one sample, sequenced in a study of CD8+CD57+ T cells in acquired aplastic anemia. TCRdb recomputed calls from the reads with MiXCR, one row per CDR3 protein. The sample contains more than 150,000 distinct CDR3 sequences, more than 45% of which appear only once. The sample comprised sorted CD4+, CD8+, or CD8+CD57+ T cells (not recorded which) from PBMCs. Every receptor here comes from a human donor with aplastic anemia. Both conserved end residues are part of each CDR3. A D gene is named only where the DNA matches it firmly. Rows give clone size only sometimes, using once, few, many, or a class for an expanded clone.

TRBV7-3	-	once	TRBJ2-7	CASSLYTAYEQYF	TGTGCCAGCAGCCTTTACACGGCGTACGAGCAGTACTTC
TRBV29-1	TRBD1	-	TRBJ1-2	CSVDRVDRAYGYTF	TGCAGCGTTGACAGGGTTGACAGGGCCTATGGCTACACCTTC
TRBV30	TRBD1	-	TRBJ2-7	CAWSRTGAREQYF	TGTGCCTGGAGTAGAACAGGGGCTCGCGAGCAGTACTTC
TRBV29-1	-	-	TRBJ1-2	CSAEGVSNYGYTF	TGCAGCGCCGAAGGGGTCTCTAACTATGGCTACACCTTC
TRBV20-1	-	-	TRBJ2-1	CSASLKYSSSEQFF	TGCAGTGCCAGCCTCAAATATAGTAGCAGTGAGCAGTTCTTC
TRBV15	TRBD2	-	TRBJ2-1	CATSSRRGGRDEQFF	TGTGCCACCAGCAGCAGGCGGGGGGGGAGGGATGAGCAGTTCTTC
TRBV7-6	TRBD2	few	TRBJ2-1	CASSLDGTIDEQFF	TGTGCCAGCAGCTTAGATGGGACTATCGATGAGCAGTTCTTC
TRBV20-1	TRBD1	-	TRBJ1-4	CSASRTGLSELFF	TGCAGTGCTAGCAGGACAGGGTTATCGGAACTGTTTTTT
TRBV10-3	-	-	TRBJ2-5	CAISEGGMMETQYF	TGTGCCATCAGTGAGGGGGGGATGATGGAGACCCAGTACTTC
TRBV10-3	-	few	TRBJ1-5	CASSSRGLRNQPQHF	TGTGCCAGCAGTTCGAGGGGTTTACGCAATCAGCCCCAGCATTTT
TRBV5-4	-	many	TRBJ1-5	CASSSDRTRGSNQPQHF	TGTGCCAGCAGCTCAGACAGGACCCGGGGCAGCAATCAGCCCCAGCATTTT
TRBV19	TRBD1	-	TRBJ2-2	CASRDRGATGELFF	TGTGCCAGTAGGGACAGGGGAGCTACCGGGGAGCTGTTTTTT
TRBV15	TRBD1	-	TRBJ2-3	CATSDITGDSSDTQYF	TGTGCCACCAGCGATATAACAGGGGATTCTTCAGATACGCAGTATTTT
TRBV11-2	TRBD1	-	TRBJ2-3	CASSSGQGLDTDTQYF	TGTGCCAGCAGCTCGGGACAGGGATTAGACACAGATACGCAGTATTTT
TRBV3-1	-	-	TRBJ1-5	CASSQNRGYQPQHF	TGTGCCAGCAGCCAAAATCGAGGGTACCAGCCCCAGCATTTT
TRBV27	-	-	TRBJ1-6	CASSWTAVNSPLHF	TGTGCCAGCAGCTGGACAGCAGTAAATTCACCCCTCCACTTT
TRBV25-1	-	few	TRBJ2-2	CASSEPTGELFF	TGTGCCAGCAGTGAGCCCACCGGGGAGCTGTTTTTT
TRBV27	-	-	TRBJ2-7	CASSRGVHGDEQYF	TGTGCCAGCAGCAGGGGGGTACACGGCGACGAGCAGTACTTC
TRBV2	TRBD1	many	TRBJ1-2	CASSWTGTHYGYTF	TGTGCCAGCAGTTGGACAGGGACCCACTATGGCTACACCTTC
TRBV5-1	TRBD1	many	TRBJ1-4	CASSPDREGEKLFF	TGCGCCAGCAGCCCGGACAGGGAGGGTGAAAAACTGTTTTTT
TRBV29-1	-	once	TRBJ2-5	CSVEGSIQETQYF	TGCAGCGTTGAGGGGAGCATCCAAGAGACCCAGTACTTC
TRBV20-1	-	-	TRBJ1-1	CSASWGAGSEAFF	TGCAGTGCTAGCTGGGGGGCCGGTTCTGAAGCTTTCTTT
TRBV4-1	TRBD1	many	TRBJ2-7	CASSRDRASYEQYF	TGCGCCAGCAGCCGAGACAGGGCGAGCTACGAGCAGTACTTC
TRBV19	TRBD1	many	TRBJ1-4	CASSRDSKNEKLFF	TGTGCCAGTAGCCGGGACAGCAAAAATGAAAAACTGTTTTTT
TRBV11-2	-	-	TRBJ2-7	CASSLFAPEQYF	TGTGCCAGCAGCTTATTCGCTCCCGAGCAGTACTTC
TRBV4-1	-	few	TRBJ1-2	CASSQDIGTRQFYGYTF	TGCGCCAGCAGCCAAGATATCGGGACGCGGCAGTTCTATGGCTACACCTTC
TRBV2	TRBD2	many	TRBJ2-1	CASSSWTSGRKNEQFF	TGTGCCAGCAGTTCATGGACTAGCGGGCGAAAGAATGAGCAGTTCTTC
TRBV15	-	-	TRBJ1-6	CATSGRSNLGSPLHF	TGTGCCACCAGCGGGCGAAGTAATCTGGGTTCACCCCTCCACTTT
TRBV2	TRBD1	-	TRBJ1-5	CASSLPGQVNQPQHF	TGTGCCAGCAGTTTACCCGGACAGGTCAATCAGCCCCAGCATTTT
TRBV24-1	-	-	TRBJ2-3	CATSDRAGGSTDTQYF	TGTGCCACCAGTGATAGAGCCGGAGGGAGCACAGATACGCAGTATTTT
TRBV5-1	TRBD1	many	TRBJ2-7	CASSSQGVSYEQYF	TGCGCCAGCAGCTCACAGGGGGTCAGCTACGAGCAGTACTTC
TRBV29-1	-	many	TRBJ1-1	CSVDLRNTEAFF	TGCAGCGTTGATCTCCGGAACACTGAAGCTTTCTTT
TRBV10-3	TRBD1	-	TRBJ1-2	CATIAKGTGDNYGYTF	TGTGCCACGATCGCTAAAGGGACAGGAGATAACTATGGCTACACCTTC
TRBV15	-	few	TRBJ2-6	CATSRDWAGANVLTF	TGTGCCACCAGCAGAGATTGGGCTGGGGCCAACGTCCTGACTTTC
TRBV3-1	-	-	TRBJ1-5	CASSQDLVGPQHF	TGTGCCAGCAGCCAAGATCTTGTTGGGCCCCAGCATTTT
TRBV2	-	many	TRBJ2-2	CASSVVSPTNTGELFF	TGTGCCAGCAGTGTGGTAAGCCCAACTAACACCGGGGAGCTGTTTTTT
TRBV6-1	-	many	TRBJ1-6	CASSGQTNNSPLHF	TGTGCCAGCAGTGGGCAGACGAATAATTCACCCCTCCACTTT
TRBV24-1	-	-	TRBJ1-2	CATSDLQGLNGYTF	TGTGCCACCAGTGATTTGCAGGGTCTTAATGGCTACACCTTC
TRBV25-1	TRBD1	-	TRBJ1-1	CASSLGGLEGYTEAFF	TGTGCCAGCTCCCTAGGGGGCTTGGAGGGGTACACTGAAGCTTTCTTT
TRBV20-1	-	-	TRBJ1-4	CSASGQGAEKLFF	TGCAGTGCTAGTGGTCAGGGAGCTGAAAAACTGTTTTTT
TRBV7-2	-	-	TRBJ2-3	CASSPPSGTQYF	TGTGCCAGCAGCCCCCCTTCTGGTACGCAGTATTTT
TRBV5-6	TRBD2	many	TRBJ2-7	CASSYLAGGLSYEQYF	TGTGCCAGCAGCTACCTAGCGGGTGGACTCTCCTACGAGCAGTACTTC
TRBV6-1	-	many	TRBJ2-5	CASSVTDRARETQYF	TGTGCCAGCAGCGTTACGGACAGAGCAAGAGAGACCCAGTACTTC
TRBV2	-	-	TRBJ2-3	CASSRTLSTDAQYF	TGTGCCAGCAGCCGGACCCTCAGCACAGATGCGCAGTATTTT
TRBV2	-	many	TRBJ1-2	CASAPGTYGYTF	TGTGCCAGCGCTCCCGGCACCTATGGCTACACCTTC
TRBV20-1	TRBD2	-	TRBJ2-1	CSARGLAGGNEQFF	TGCAGTGCTAGGGGACTAGCGGGAGGGAATGAGCAGTTCTTC
TRBV6-5	-	-	TRBJ1-2	CASSYGAVNYGYTF	TGTGCCAGCAGTTACGGGGCGGTGAACTATGGCTACACCTTC
TRBV20-1	TRBD1	-	TRBJ2-2	CSARGGTGDTGELFF	TGCAGTGCTAGGGGCGGGACAGGGGACACCGGGGAGCTGTTTTTT
TRBV7-9	TRBD1	-	TRBJ1-2	CASSLTGGYGYTF	TGTGCCAGCAGCTTAACAGGGGGCTATGGCTACACCTTC
TRBV2	TRBD2	-	TRBJ2-1	CASRPRTSGGHNEQFF	TGTGCCAGCAGGCCCAGGACTAGCGGGGGGCATAATGAGCAGTTCTTC
TRBV7-9	-	-	TRBJ2-3	CASSHLRTDTQYF	TGTGCCAGCAGCCACCTCCGCACAGATACGCAGTATTTT
TRBV12-3/TRBV12-4	TRBD1	many	TRBJ1-2	CASRADRAGYTF	TGTGCCAGCAGGGCAGACAGGGCTGGCTACACCTTC
TRBV5-6	-	-	TRBJ2-2	CASSGNPNTGELFF	TGTGCCAGCAGCGGAAACCCCAACACCGGGGAGCTGTTTTTT
TRBV30	-	many	TRBJ2-5	CAWGLELWRQETQYF	TGTGCCTGGGGGCTGGAGTTATGGAGACAAGAGACCCAGTACTTC
TRBV20-1	TRBD2	-	TRBJ2-7	CSARGVEGRTYEQYF	TGCAGTGCTCGGGGGGTGGAGGGGAGGACCTACGAGCAGTACTTC